What follows are 18 T cell receptor beta chains derived from one specimen sequenced in a study of shared clonotypes between healthy human individuals. Measured with immunoSEQ multiplex PCR; TCRdb has only the in-frame clones, and not every one. The sample lists some 500,000 clones; 77% were seen once. Sequenced material: PBMCs. These receptors all come from a woman between 35 and 50 years old in good health. Some clones in this sample may be carry-over from other donors' samples.

This rearrangement joins TRBV1 to TRBJ1-2; the DNA was not compared with TRBD1, the D call given in the table. TRBV1 is noted as a pseudogene. This CDR3 region has 17 residues. CDR3 nucleotide sequence: TGCACCAGCAGCCAAGACAAGCAAGACAGGGGAGGCTATGGCTACACCTTC. Amino acids: CTSSQDKQDRGGYGYTF.

The rearrangement uses TRBV5-1 and TRBJ2-5; 9 nucleotides line up with TRBD2. The trim removed 4 bases at V and 1 base at J, leaving 11 bases unmatched. CDR1 is SGHRS, CDR2 YFSETQ, per germline. The CDR3 consists of 17 residues. This chain's CDR3 is CASSPGVAGEIQETQYF. CDR3 nucleotides: TGCGCCAGCAGCCCGGGGGTAGCGGGAGAGATCCAAGAGACCCAGTACTTC.

This sequence joins TRBV5-4 and TRBJ1-6; D not resolved. There are 15 residues in the CDR3. The V end was cut by 2 bases, the J end by 10 bases, with 16 bases between. CDR1 and CDR2 from the germline V gene are SGHNT and YYREEE (reference sequence). Here the CDR3 DNA reads TGTGCCAGCAGCTTTGTTTCGCGTACGGGATCACCCCTCCACTTT. It encodes CASSFVSRTGSPLHF.

Of note for this clone: This may come from a read error, since a much larger clone is one base off. Other DNA sequences from this sample encode an identical CDR3 as well. The chain employs TRBV6-5 and TRBJ1-1, with TRBD1 matching 12 bases. CDR3 size: 15 residues. Germline lookup yields CDR1 MNHEY and CDR2 SVGAGI. The CDR3 reads CASRDRGRGNTEAFF. The CDR3 DNA reads as TGTGCCAGCCGGGACAGGGGGCGAGGGAACACTGAAGCCTTCTTT.

V and J are TRBV7-9 and TRBJ2-5, with D perhaps assigned TRBD1 or TRBD2 (5 bases each). In germline, CDR1 is SEHNR, CDR2 FQNEAQ (reference sequence). V was shortened by 5 bases and J by 4 bases, with 11 bases between the two germline ends. The CDR3 is 13 residues long. CDR3 sequence reads: CASSLGTVETQYF. For the CDR3, the DNA is TGTGCCAGCAGCCTCGGGACCGTAGAGACCCAGTACTTC.

With regard to this clone: A far larger clone is off by one base, so a read error is likely. The chain has TRBV12-5 and TRBJ1-1; D is uncertain. This CDR3 spans 13 amino acids. Germline CDR1 LGHNT, CDR2 FRNRAP. V was clipped by 1 base and J by 1 base, with 4 bases between them. The CDR3 protein is CASGLGSNTEAFF. In DNA, the CDR3 is TGTGCTAGTGGTTTGGGATCGAACACTGAAGCTTTCTTT. Filled out from reference TRBV12-5 and TRBJ1-1, the complete variable domain reads DARVTQTPRHKVTEMGQEVTMRCQPILGHNTVFWYRQTMMQGLELLAYFRNRAPLDDSGMPKDRFSAEMPDATLATLKIQPSEPRDSAVYFCASGLGSNTEAFFGQGTRLTVV.

This chain connects TRBV6-1 to TRBJ2-1; 9 nucleotides agree with TRBD2. This CDR3 has 16 residues. The V and J ends lost 1 base and 0 bases, in that order; junction bases with no gene match: 1. Germline lookup yields CDR1 MNHNS and CDR2 SASEGT. DNA for the CDR3: TGTGCCAGCAGTGAAGTTAGCGGGGGCTCCTACAATGAGCAGTTCTTC. Translating it yields CASSEVSGGSYNEQFF.

The rearrangement joins TRBV9 to TRBJ1-2; TRBD1 agrees at 7 bases. From germline, CDR1 is SGDLS and CDR2 YYNGEE. V lost 4 bases to trimming and J lost 4 bases; unmatched junction nucleotides: 10. The CDR3 sequence is 15 residues long. The CDR3: CASSTRGQPLYGYTF. For the CDR3, the DNA is TGTGCCAGCAGCACTAGGGGACAGCCCCTCTATGGCTACACCTTC.

The V call is TRBV10-3, the J call TRBJ1-4; tentative D call: TRBD1 (5 bases). Germline loops: CDR1 ENHRY, CDR2 SYGVKD. V lost 3 bases and J lost 10, with 9 bases in between. This CDR3 has 12 residues. The CDR3 nucleotides read TGTGCCATCAGTGAAGAGGGGAGAAAACTGTTTTTT. It is translated as CAISEEGRKLFF.

Worth noting for this clone: The likely explanation is a read error, given a far larger clone one base away. The CDR3 reads CAWSQALLNEKLFF. The CDR3 DNA follows: TGTGCCTGGAGTCAGGCACTCCTCAATGAAAAACTGTTTTTT. The V and J genes are TRBV30 and TRBJ1-4; unclear D gene. CDR1 GTSNPN and CDR2 SVGIG come from the germline V gene (reference sequence). Trimming pared 2 bases from V and 5 bases from J, leaving 12 bases between. This CDR3 has 14 residues.

The rearrangement links TRBV7-9 to TRBJ2-7, with 7 bases identical to TRBD2. Germline CDR1 reads SEHNR; CDR2 reads FQNEAQ (reference sequence). The CDR3 has 13 residues. V dropped 3 bases and J dropped 3; count of bases not matched to a gene: 2. The CDR3 DNA follows: TGTGCCAGCAGCTTTCTAGCGGACTACGAGCAGTACTTC. Translation gives CASSFLADYEQYF.

This clone came up many times. The V and J genes are TRBV7-9 and TRBJ2-5; 8 bases fit TRBD2. The closer fit of TRBJ2-7 to the DNA end suggests the J call may be wrong. The CDR3 has 13 amino acids. CDR1 is SEHNR, CDR2 FQNEAQ, per germline (reference sequence). The CDR3 is CASSPREGYEQYF. In DNA form, the CDR3 reads TGTGCCAGCAGCCCCCGGGAGGGGTACGAGCAGTACTTC.

The J gene is TRBJ2-5, the V gene TRBV29-1, with 7 bases lining up with TRBD2. The CDR3 is 13 amino acids. The V gene's germline CDR1 is SQVTM and CDR2 ANQGSEA. Trimming at V came to 7 bases and at J to 1 base, leaving 6 bases not matched to a gene. The CDR3 DNA follows: TGCAGCGCCACTGCTAGCGGCCAAGAGACCCAGTACTTC. This translates into CSATASGQETQYF.

Here the CDR3 reads CASSIRGGVQETQYF. The CDR3 nucleotides read TGTGCCAGTAGTATACGAGGGGGAGTACAAGAGACCCAGTACTTC. V gene TRBV19 combines with J gene TRBJ2-5, with a tentative D call TRBD1 (6 bases). The CDR3 consists of 15 residues. Germline V CDR1 and CDR2: LNHDA, SQIVND (reference sequence). V was pared by 2 bases and J by 2 bases, with 12 bases between.

The V gene is TRBV4-2, the J gene TRBJ2-7; 9 bases are a match to TRBD1. The CDR3 sequence is 16 residues long. Trimming removed 0 bases from V and 4 bases from J; junction bases left unmatched: 7. CDR1 is LGHNA and CDR2 is YNFKEQ in the germline V gene. The CDR3 nucleotides read TGTGCCAGCAGCCAAGATCTTAGGGGACAGGGATACGAGCAGTACTTC. Protein product: CASSQDLRGQGYEQYF.

The V and J genes are TRBV12-2 and TRBJ1-2. TRBV12-2 is a pseudogene locus. There are 16 residues in the CDR3. The CDR3 nucleotides are TGTGCAAGTCGCTTAGCGTACGAAGTGGGATTCTATGGCTACACCTTC. Its protein is CASRLAYEVGFYGYTF.

The chain employs TRBV27 and TRBJ2-7, with TRBD2 matching 7 bases. V shed 0 bases and J 4 bases; nucleotides not matched to a gene: 6. Germline-derived CDR1 and CDR2 are MNHEY and SMNVEV (reference sequence). The CDR3 spans 15 residues. The CDR3 DNA is TGTGCCAGCAGTTTATCGGGCGGGAGTGGTTACGAGCAGTACTTC. Its translation is CASSLSGGSGYEQYF.

With respect to this clone: A single base is all that separates this from a far larger clone, so a read error is likely. The chain joins TRBV5-4 to TRBJ1-1; D uncertain. Germline-derived CDR1 and CDR2 are SGHNT and YYREEE (reference sequence). This CDR3 region has 12 residues. The CDR3 spells CASSRRNTEAFF. In nucleotides, the CDR3 is TGCGCCAGCAGCCGTAGAAACACTGAAGCTTTCTTT.